The 16 T cell receptor beta chains given below trace back to one sample, sequenced in a study of CD8 T cells in ankylosing spondylitis (dated 2017 in TCRdb). The library came from 5' RACE. Reads for this sample came from an Illumina HiSeq 2500. Starting from the raw public reads, TCRdb applied fastp trimming at Q25, assembled clones with MiXCR and retained in-frame beta chains. Rows with a matching CDR3 protein are joined into one entry that keeps the most common DNA and genes. Within this sample are some 220,000 distinct CDR3 sequences, with roughly 8.2% of them counted one time only. The ten largest clonotypes hold about 5% of the sample. Sequencing input: blood, either unsorted or a sorted T cell fraction (not recorded which). All receptors come from a female donor with ankylosing spondylitis or in good health (not recorded which).

This clonotype was counted many times. The chain recombines TRBV12-3 or TRBV12-4 with TRBJ2-5; D is unresolved. This CDR3 has 13 residues. Deletions cut 3 bases from V and 2 bases from J, with 7 bases between. CDR3 nucleotide sequence: TGTGCCAGCAGTTTTGGAGCTCAAGAGACCCAGTACTTC. Encoded protein: CASSFGAQETQYF.

Ten or more counts support this clonotype. The V call is TRBV30, the J call TRBJ1-2, with unresolved D. The CDR3 has 12 amino acids. In germline, CDR1 is GTSNPN, CDR2 SVGIG (reference sequence). V was cut by 0 bases and J by 5 bases, with 7 bases left in between. The CDR3 DNA is TGTGCCTGGAGTGTAGGGCAGTATGGCTACACCTTC. Translated: CAWSVGQYGYTF.

This clonotype was observed a few times. This rearrangement joins TRBV20-1 to TRBJ2-1; the D gene is possibly TRBD2 (5 bases). The CDR3 covers 12 residues. Trimming took off 1 base at V and 7 bases at J, with 8 bases between the two ends. Germline assignment: CDR1 DFQATT and CDR2 SNEGSKA (reference sequence). The CDR3 protein is CSARGGLNEQFF. The CDR3, as DNA: TGCAGTGCTAGAGGAGGGTTAAATGAGCAGTTCTTC.

This clonotype was found many times. The CDR3 DNA reads TGTGCCAGCAGTTCCCGACAGGGGGAGACTGAAGCTTTCTTT. It yields the protein CASSSRQGETEAFF. V is TRBV12-3 or TRBV12-4 and J is TRBJ1-1; TRBD1 matches 9 bases. The CDR3 covers 14 residues. V was pared by 4 bases and J by 5 bases, with 5 bases of the junction left unmatched.

Worth noting for this clonotype: A much more abundant neighbour one base away suggests this may be a read error. The chain employs TRBV21-1 and TRBJ1-2; TRBD1 reflects the table's D call only, with no check against the DNA. TRBV21-1 is a recognized pseudogene. This CDR3 contains 16 residues. The CDR3 loop reads CASSEAGSGEGYDYTF. DNA of the CDR3: TGTGCCAGCAGCGAGGCAGGGTCGGGAGAGGGCTATGACTACACCTTC.

This clonotype came up many times. The J gene is TRBJ2-5, the V gene TRBV5-1; 12 bases map to TRBD2. J was trimmed by 4 bases and V by 5 bases; bases with no gene match: 6. CDR3 length: 15 amino acids. Germline V gene data show CDR1 as SGHRS and CDR2 as YFSETQ. The CDR3 reads CASSETSGRLETQYF. In DNA form, the CDR3 reads TGCGCCAGCAGTGAGACTAGCGGGAGATTAGAGACCCAGTACTTC.

In this sample, this clonotype turned up many times. J is TRBJ1-5 and V is TRBV12-3 or TRBV12-4, with 8 bases lining up with TRBD1. CDR3 length: 14 residues. V shed 2 bases and J 4 bases; nucleotides not matched to a gene: 1. The CDR3 sequence is CASSLQGANQPQHF. As DNA, the CDR3 is TGTGCCAGCAGTTTACAGGGGGCGAATCAGCCCCAGCATTTT.

The chain couples TRBV28 to TRBJ2-3; tentative D call: TRBD1 (6 bases). The germline V gene encodes CDR1 MDHEN and CDR2 SYDVKM. The CDR3 extends over 15 amino acids. V lost 5 bases and J lost 1, with 13 bases in between. CDR3 protein: CASSARDTGTDTQYF. The DNA for the CDR3 is TGTGCCAGCAGTGCCCGGGACACAGGCACAGATACGCAGTATTTT.

This clonotype was observed at least ten times. The genes are TRBV20-1 and TRBJ2-7; D unclear. Germline V CDR1 and CDR2: DFQATT, SNEGSKA (reference sequence). CDR3 size: 13 residues. The germline V and J ends were trimmed by 1 base and 0 bases, with 7 bases remaining between them. The CDR3 loop reads CSARGLLSYEQYF. The CDR3 coding sequence is TGCAGTGCTAGAGGACTTCTCTCCTACGAGCAGTACTTC.

This clonotype was counted at least ten times. This chain uses TRBV29-1 with TRBJ2-7, with TRBD1 matching over 9 bases. CDR1 SQVTM and CDR2 ANQGSEA come from the germline V gene. The CDR3 spans 12 residues. The J segment lost 6 bases and the V segment lost 7 bases, leaving 7 bases of the junction unmatched. The DNA of the CDR3 is TGCAGCGCGGAGAGACAGGGGGGCGAGCAGTACTTC. Its protein product is CSAERQGGEQYF.

This clonotype was found many times. The CDR3 DNA is TGTGCCAGTAGTATGGGGACACCCTACGAGCAGTACTTC. This sequence encodes CASSMGTPYEQYF. This chain joins TRBV19 and TRBJ2-7, with D perhaps matching TRBD1 (6 bases). The V and J ends lost 3 bases and 2 bases respectively, with 8 bases between them. In germline, CDR1 is LNHDA, CDR2 SQIVND (reference sequence). This CDR3 region has 13 residues.

The chain couples TRBV4-3 to TRBJ2-4, with TRBD1 identical over 9 bases. This CDR3 region has 16 residues. V shed 0 bases and J 7 bases; nucleotides not matched to a gene: 7. Germline CDR1 is LGHNA and CDR2 is YSLEER. The CDR3 DNA follows: TGCGCCAGCAGCCAAGACAACAGGGGGCGAGAGAACATTCAGTACTTC. The encoded protein is CASSQDNRGRENIQYF.

This clonotype showed up many times. The chain joins TRBV29-1 to TRBJ1-1; D not resolved. The germline CDR1 and CDR2 sequences are SQVTM and ANQGSEA. V was trimmed by 5 bases and J by 1 base, leaving 5 bases between them. This CDR3 is built from 11 residues. The CDR3 is CSVYQNTEAFF. In DNA, the CDR3 is TGCAGCGTTTACCAGAACACTGAAGCTTTCTTT.

Ten or more counts support this clonotype. V is TRBV7-2 and J is TRBJ1-4; D may be TRBD1 (5 bases). Per germline, CDR1 SGHTA and CDR2 FQGNSA. Deletions cut 3 bases from V and 6 bases from J, with 11 bases between. The CDR3 extends over 14 amino acids. The CDR3 reads CASSLGGRDEKLFF. CDR3 DNA sequence: TGTGCCAGCAGCTTGGGCGGCAGGGATGAAAAACTGTTTTTT.

This clonotype was seen many times. V usage is TRBV21-1 and J usage is TRBJ2-3; TRBD2, the table's D call, was not compared with the DNA. TRBV21-1 is classified as a pseudogene. CDR3 length: 17 residues. The CDR3 sequence is CASSQRGPSGRTDTQYF. The CDR3 coding sequence is TGTGCCAGCAGTCAAAGGGGGCCTAGCGGGAGAACAGATACGCAGTATTTT.

This sequence joins TRBV12-3 or TRBV12-4 and TRBJ2-7; D possibly corresponds to TRBD2 (6 bases). The CDR3 consists of 14 residues. Trimming removed 6 bases from V and 5 bases from J, with 17 bases in between. The CDR3 is CASRAGGRHHEQYF. For the CDR3, the DNA is TGTGCCAGCAGGGCTGGGGGGAGACACCACGAGCAGTACTTC.